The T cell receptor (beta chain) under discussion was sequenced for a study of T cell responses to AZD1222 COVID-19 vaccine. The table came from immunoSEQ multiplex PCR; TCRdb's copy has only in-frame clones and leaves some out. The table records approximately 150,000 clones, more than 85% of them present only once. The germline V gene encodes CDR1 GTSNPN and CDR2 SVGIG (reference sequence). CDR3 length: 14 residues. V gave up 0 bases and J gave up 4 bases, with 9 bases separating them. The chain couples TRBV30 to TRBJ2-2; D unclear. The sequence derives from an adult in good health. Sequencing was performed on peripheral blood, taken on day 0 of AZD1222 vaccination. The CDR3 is CAWSVAISTGELFF. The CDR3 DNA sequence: TGTGCCTGGAGTGTGGCTATATCCACCGGGGAGCTGTTTTTT. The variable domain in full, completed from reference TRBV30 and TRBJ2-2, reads SQTIHQWPATLVQPVGSPLSLECTVEGTSNPNLYWYRQAAGRGLQLLFYSVGIGQISSEVPQNLSASRPQDRQFILSSKKLLLSDSGFYLCAWSVAISTGELFFGEGSRLTVL.